This TCR beta chain is drawn from a study of T cell repertoires and HLA-DP antigens. Study overall: Sorted CD137+CD4+ samples averaged about 220 ng DNA; pre-culture CD4+ samples, roughly 1,200 ng.

This CDR3 has 13 residues. Germline CDR1 reads SGHAT; CDR2 reads FQNNGV. Trimming cost V 5 bases and J 4 bases, with 9 bases left between them. Libraries were prepared by immunoSEQ multiplex PCR; TCRdb keeps only in-frame clonotypes and omits some of them. The profile covers about 89,000 clones, with roughly 86% appearing a single time and 1.5% to 2% taken by the ten largest. As for this clone: Its antigen remains unknown.

The rearrangement joins TRBV11-2 to TRBJ1-3; D possibly corresponds to TRBD1 (6 bases). The TCR comes from a man aged 45 to 65 in good health and CMV-seronegative. Specimen: CD4+ T cells from PBMCs. The CDR3 spells CASSPQGGNTIYF. DNA of the CDR3: TGTGCCAGCAGCCCTCAGGGGGGAAACACCATATATTTT.